Listed below are T cell receptor beta chains from one sample, sequenced in a study. Using its own MiXCR run on the RT-PCR reads, TCRdb lists one record per CDR3 protein. The profile shows more than 550,000 distinct CDR3 sequences, approximately 14% of them singletons. Specimen: memory CD4+ T cells from blood. These TCRs come from a female donor in good health, serving as a healthy control. Both conserved end residues are part of each CDR3. Fields, in order: CDR3 protein, CDR3 DNA, clone size, V gene, J gene, D gene. The D gene is left open where the match is weak. Size tells how often a clone was seen (once, few, many) or the class of an expanded clone, and some rows leave it out.

CDR3: CASSKLSGGNTGELFF
DNA: TGTGCCAGCTCTAAACTAAGCGGGGGGAACACCGGGGAGCTGTTTTTT
size: -
V: TRBV19
J: TRBJ2-2
D: TRBD2

CDR3: CASSLSQQQETQYF
DNA: TGTGCCAGCAGCTTAAGTCAACAGCAAGAGACCCAGTACTTC
size: few
V: TRBV7-2
J: TRBJ2-5
D: -

CDR3: CASSLWGGRGNTIYF
DNA: TGTGCCAGCAGTCTCTGGGGAGGGAGGGGAAACACCATATATTTT
size: few
V: TRBV6-5
J: TRBJ1-3
D: -

CDR3: CASSLDTTNEKLFF
DNA: TGCGCCAGCAGCTTGGATACAACTAATGAAAAACTGTTTTTT
size: few
V: TRBV5-1
J: TRBJ1-4
D: -

CDR3: CASSLGQAGTVTQYF
DNA: TGCGCCAGCAGCTTGGGTCAGGCGGGGACGGTGACCCAGTACTTC
size: -
V: TRBV5-1
J: TRBJ2-5
D: -

CDR3: CASSTGMGPYEQYF
DNA: TGTGCCAGCAGCACAGGGATGGGGCCCTACGAGCAGTACTTC
size: few
V: TRBV5-6
J: TRBJ2-7
D: -

CDR3: CASSLESGVQPQHF
DNA: TGCGCCAGCAGCTTGGAGTCTGGGGTCCAGCCCCAGCATTTT
size: many
V: TRBV5-1
J: TRBJ1-5
D: -

CDR3: CASSFGGSGRQFF
DNA: TGTGCCAGCAGCTTTGGCGGGAGCGGGAGGCAGTTCTTC
size: few
V: TRBV7-9
J: TRBJ2-1
D: TRBD2

CDR3: CASSQDHWRTGLYGYTF
DNA: TGCGCCAGCAGCCAAGATCATTGGAGGACAGGGCTGTATGGCTACACCTTC
size: few
V: TRBV4-3
J: TRBJ1-2
D: TRBD1

CDR3: CSASLWGADNEQFF
DNA: TGCAGTGCTAGTCTTTGGGGGGCCGACAATGAGCAGTTCTTC
size: few
V: TRBV20-1
J: TRBJ2-1
D: -

CDR3: CATSIPGGRNEQYF
DNA: TGTGCCACCAGCATTCCCGGGGGCCGGAACGAGCAGTACTTC
size: few
V: TRBV15
J: TRBJ2-7
D: -

CDR3: CASSLWGQAGNQPQHF
DNA: TGTGCCAGCAGTCTATGGGGACAGGCGGGCAATCAGCCCCAGCATTTT
size: few
V: TRBV6-2/TRBV6-3
J: TRBJ1-5
D: TRBD1

CDR3: CASSERTVDQPQHF
DNA: TGTGCCAGCAGTGAAAGAACAGTTGATCAGCCCCAGCATTTT
size: few
V: TRBV2
J: TRBJ1-5
D: -

CDR3: CASTQGAGVAYEQYF
DNA: TGTGCCAGCACTCAGGGCGCGGGAGTGGCCTACGAGCAGTACTTC
size: -
V: TRBV18
J: TRBJ2-7
D: TRBD2

CDR3: CASSYLGHTEAFF
DNA: TGTGCCAGCAGTTACTTGGGGCACACTGAAGCTTTCTTT
size: few
V: TRBV6-5
J: TRBJ1-1
D: -

CDR3: CASSQDYTSRAYEQYF
DNA: TGCGCCAGCAGCCAAGATTATACCTCCCGGGCCTACGAGCAGTACTTC
size: many
V: TRBV4-3
J: TRBJ2-7
D: -

CDR3: CSARAGRLNYGYTF
DNA: TGCAGTGCTAGAGCAGGCAGGCTCAACTATGGCTACACCTTC
size: few
V: TRBV20-1
J: TRBJ1-2
D: -

CDR3: CSVEVQAGQETQYF
DNA: TGCAGCGTTGAGGTACAGGCTGGACAAGAGACCCAGTACTTC
size: -
V: TRBV29-1
J: TRBJ2-5
D: -

CDR3: CASSAEVQPQHF
DNA: TGTGCCAGCAGTGCGGAAGTTCAGCCCCAGCATTTT
size: -
V: TRBV6-1
J: TRBJ1-5
D: -

CDR3: CASSPAWGVNTEAFF
DNA: TGTGCCAGCAGCCCTGCGTGGGGAGTGAACACTGAAGCTTTCTTT
size: few
V: TRBV7-8
J: TRBJ1-1
D: -

CDR3: CASSLAPDRDQYF
DNA: TGTGCCAGCAGCTTAGCCCCCGACAGGGACCAGTACTTC
size: few
V: TRBV7-6
J: TRBJ2-5
D: TRBD1

CDR3: CASSLAGVLVETQYF
DNA: TGTGCCAGCAGCTTGGCAGGAGTCCTGGTTGAGACCCAGTACTTC
size: -
V: TRBV7-2
J: TRBJ2-5
D: -

CDR3: CASSLVGGPHEQYF
DNA: TGCGCCAGCAGCTTGGTAGGAGGGCCCCACGAGCAGTACTTC
size: many
V: TRBV5-1
J: TRBJ2-7
D: -

CDR3: CASGTSGGIDEQYF
DNA: TGTGCCAGCGGGACTAGCGGGGGGATCGACGAGCAGTACTTC
size: -
V: TRBV3-1
J: TRBJ2-7
D: TRBD2

CDR3: CASSLRQGAGHTIYF
DNA: TGTGCCAGCAGCTTGAGACAGGGAGCAGGACACACCATATATTTT
size: -
V: TRBV27
J: TRBJ1-3
D: TRBD1

CDR3: CASSYSTSTDTQYF
DNA: TGTGCCAGCAGTTACTCGACTAGCACAGATACGCAGTATTTT
size: few
V: TRBV6-5
J: TRBJ2-3
D: -

CDR3: CATMAHTGELFF
DNA: TGTGCCACCATGGCCCACACCGGGGAGCTGTTTTTT
size: -
V: TRBV24-1
J: TRBJ2-2
D: -

CDR3: CASSYSAGRFPYNSPLHF
DNA: TGTGCCAGCAGTTACTCGGCAGGACGGTTTCCCTATAATTCACCCCTCCACTTT
size: -
V: TRBV6-5
J: TRBJ1-6
D: -